This paragraph reports one T cell receptor beta chain. No antigen is known for it. Germline V gives CDR1 MGHRA, CDR2 YSYEKL. The CDR3 contains 14 residues. The V end lost 0 bases, the J end lost 7 bases, and 10 bases lay between the germline ends. The protocol was immunoSEQ multiplex PCR, while the TCRdb copy is restricted to in-frame clones and leaves out a portion. The sample records approximately 74,000 clones, just over 85% being singletons. This sample was taken from a study of T cell responses to AZD1222 COVID-19 vaccine. Study overall: Some second doses came at about 4 weeks and others at about 12 weeks; these were pooled.

Overall study findings and caveats: Spike-wide vaccine-associated CD4 TCRs dominated at 160-218 and 743-854. Only a handful of AZD1222 recipients, six or seven in all, had baseline seropositivity.

The receptor comes from an adult in good health. This sequence joins TRBV4-1 and TRBJ2-1, with D possibly matching TRBD2 (5 bases). This specimen consisted of peripheral blood, obtained on day 0 of AZD1222 vaccination. This CDR3 reads CASSQDRRANEQFF. CDR3 DNA sequence: TGCGCCAGCAGCCAAGATAGGCGGGCGAATGAGCAGTTCTTC.